Below, one T cell receptor (beta chain) is given with its context. It has no known antigen specificity. Per-base quality was not reported, and no clone a single base away is much larger than it. TCRbeta CDR3 regions were amplified from genomic DNA by means of the immunoSEQ Assay, a bias-controlled multiplex PCR. The paper's data handling went like this. The number of nucleated cells in each sample was estimated from the amplification of reference gene primers within the assay. To quantify the absolute abundance of each unique TCRbeta CDR3 rearrangement, sequence reads were collapsed and filtered. For each sample, productive Simpson clonality was calculated as the square root of Simpson's diversity index over productive rearrangements. TCRdb stores this immuneACCESS table with in-frame sequences only. Part of the clones is absent; in the studies checked, under half of the shortfall reflects unresolved V genes, and no reason is known for the rest. The DNA gave D and trimming, while V, J and clone size come from that table. The table for this sample lists a few hundred thousand clones; 88% of them were counted only once. In total, the top ten clones hold roughly 10% of the sample.

This entry belongs to a study of blood T cell repertoires in COVID-19 (dated by TCRdb to between 2020 and 2021). In terms of the full investigation: Samples covering the acute and convalescent phases of COVID-19 were provided by collaborators in the United States, Italy and Spain. Where available, HLA class I and class II types were obtained from metadata supplied by the sample provider rather than from assay-based typing. Deeply sampled blood TCRbeta repertoires from subjects exposed to, actively infected with, or recovered from COVID-19 were included in the dataset. The repertoires were released in a freely available public database intended as a resource for research on the immune response to SARS-CoV-2. The material from the prospective study consisted of cDNA or gDNA derived from T cells, B-cell-depleted T cells, or PBMCs. A de-identified subject ID, COVID-19 status, age in years and sex were almost always included in the sample metadata. The samples were drawn from the first 160 participants of the ongoing ImmuneRACE study and from some 1,300 subjects provided by 6 global collaborators. General findings and caveats noted by the study authors: The amount of clinical and demographic metadata varied by source and participant and was provided uncurated.

The CDR1 and CDR2 encoded by the germline V gene (reference sequence) are DFQATT and SNEGSKA. A distance of 7 bases separates the germline ends of V and J, which lose 6 bases and 4 bases respectively. Taken from cysteine to phenylalanine, the CDR3 has 10 residues. Only CDR3 DNA is held: 30 bases, read in frame from base 1. At one collaborating source in Seattle, patients were enrolled during active infection and were followed longitudinally through the course of disease. Each collaborating institution followed its own protocols to collect whole blood in K2EDTA tubes. For TCRbeta analysis, collaborators shipped samples in one of three forms: frozen whole blood, isolated PBMCs, or DNA extracted from either of those sample types.

The clonotype comes from a woman in her 30s with COVID-19, enrolled during active disease. The V and J genes are TRBV20-1 and TRBJ2-7; the D gene remains uncertain. Sequences were obtained from peripheral blood. This receptor carries the CDR3 CSAFVYEQYF. The sequenced DNA is TGCAGTGCGTTCGTGTACGAGCAGTACTTC.